This T cell receptor (beta chain) originates from a study of STAT5B mutations in CD4+ large granular lymphocyte leukemia. Germline CDR1 MNHEY, CDR2 SVGAGI. The CDR3 is 15 amino acids. Trimming cost V 6 bases and J 1 base, with 13 bases left between them. Only in-frame clones appear in the TCRdb table, and some are missing; sequencing was by immunoSEQ multiplex PCR. The data contain 20,000 to 25,000 clones, about three quarters of them singletons. The origin of this receptor is a human donor in good health. Sequenced input: CD4+ T cells from blood buffy coats. The chain combines TRBV6-5 with TRBJ2-4; the D is unclear. The CDR3, as DNA: TGTGCCAGCAGCCCCTCCTTAGGGGCCAAAAACATTCAGTACTTC. It specifies CASSPSLGAKNIQYF.